Listed below are T cell receptor beta chains from one sample, sequenced in a study of cytomegalovirus exposure and HLA in healthy donors. Clones were read by immunoSEQ multiplex PCR, and TCRdb kept only the in-frame ones, dropping some. The data contain 300,000 to 350,000 clones, approximately 91% of them seen just once; the ten biggest clones take up around 0.88%. Sequenced sample: PBMCs. The receptors come from a man aged 25-45 years in good health and CMV-seronegative. The CDR3 runs from the conserved cysteine through the conserved F or W. A D gene is named only where the DNA matches it firmly.

d_gene | v_gene | CDR3aa
TRBD2 | TRBV6-1 | CASSEVLAGGTDTQYF
TRBD1 | TRBV6-5 | CASRYDRGLENEQFF
. | TRBV27 | CASSLSSGATYEQYF
. | TRBV14 | CASSQVPGNYGYTF
. | TRBV14 | CASSVSDTEAFF
. | TRBV25-1 | CASSAQLANSPLHF
. | TRBV7-8 | CASSSLNPGVYEQYF
TRBD2 | TRBV12-5 | CASGRGLAGGSYNEQFF
TRBD1 | TRBV18 | CASSLSGGASNEQFF
TRBD1 | TRBV18 | CASSKDRPNSPLHF
TRBD1 | TRBV7-9 | CASSLGTGSEEKLFF
TRBD2 | TRBV6-6 | CASRGGGDYEQYF
. | TRBV11-2 | CASSLVGGMSYNEQFF
. | TRBV18 | CASSQGVGNTIYF
. | TRBV2 | CASSDLSQDYEQYF
TRBD1 | TRBV14 | CASSRGQLMLNEQFF
. | TRBV7-2 | CASRKGTATFYGYTF
TRBD1 | TRBV27 | CASNKQGAYEQYF
. | TRBV5-6 | CASSLLESGELFF
TRBD2 | TRBV10-3 | CAIARASGDVETQYF
. | TRBV6-5 | CASSYAGRAFF
. | TRBV12-5 | CASGPLPGTSYEQYF